A single sample is the source of the 14 T cell receptor beta chains below, sequenced in a study of T cell responses to AZD1222 COVID-19 vaccine. Using immunoSEQ multiplex PCR, the repertoire was profiled, and TCRdb retains in-frame clones only, with some absent. The data contain around 100,000 clones, about 93% of them seen just once; the ten biggest clones take up more than 1.5%. The sample was peripheral blood, taken on day 0 of AZD1222 vaccination. The receptors were gathered from an adult in good health.

The chain employs TRBV27 and TRBJ1-6; the match to TRBD1 covers 8 bases. Germline CDR1 reads MNHEY; CDR2 reads SMNVEV (reference sequence). The CDR3 loop spans 15 amino acids. V trimming: 6 bases; J trimming: 10 bases; junction bases outside the gene matches: 11. The CDR3 DNA reads as TGTGCCAGCAGACCCCTCCAGGGGGCTGGGTCACCCCTCCACTTT. This sequence encodes CASRPLQGAGSPLHF.

This clone was observed a single time. This rearrangement joins TRBV7-8 to TRBJ2-2, with a weak D call TRBD2 (6 bases). V gave up 4 bases and J gave up 7 bases, with 7 bases separating them. Looked up from germline, CDR1 is SGHVS and CDR2 is FQNEAQ. The length of the CDR3 is 12 residues. CDR3 loop: CASSSGSGELFF. The CDR3 region has the DNA TGTGCCAGCAGCTCCGGGAGCGGGGAGCTGTTTTTT.

The rearrangement joins TRBV15 to TRBJ2-7; weak D call: TRBD2 (5 bases). The CDR3 extends over 15 amino acids. V lost 2 bases and J 7 bases, leaving 18 bases between the germline ends. Germline CDR1 LNHNV, CDR2 YYDKDF (reference sequence). Here the CDR3 reads CATSRIRGSNIEQYF. The CDR3 nucleotides read TGTGCCACCAGCAGAATTCGAGGGTCTAACATTGAGCAGTACTTC.

The chain carries TRBV28 and TRBJ1-5; 8 bases fit TRBD1. Germline V gives CDR1 MDHEN, CDR2 SYDVKM. The junction had 12 bases not matched to a gene; V was cut back by 5 bases and J by 0 bases. CDR3 length: 18 amino acids. The CDR3 DNA reads TGTGCCAGCAGTGTCCAGGGGGCTACACTATATAGCAATCAGCCCCAGCATTTT. It encodes CASSVQGATLYSNQPQHF. Full variable domain (rest looked up from reference TRBV28 and TRBJ1-5): DVKVTQSSRYLVKRTGEKVFLECVQDMDHENMFWYRQDPGLGLRLIYFSYDVKMKEKGDIPEGYSVSREKKERFSLILESASTNQTSMYLCASSVQGATLYSNQPQHFGDGTRLSIL.

This clone came up once. The V gene is TRBV11-2, the J gene TRBJ1-2; maybe TRBD1 (6 bases). Germline lookup yields CDR1 SGHAT and CDR2 FQNNGV. V shed 5 bases and J shed 5 bases, with 12 bases lying between them. The CDR3 has 13 residues. The CDR3 is CASSKDRSYGYTF. For the CDR3, the DNA is TGTGCCAGCAGCAAAGACAGGTCGTATGGCTACACCTTC.

The chain has TRBV6-1 and TRBJ1-5, with TRBD1 identical over 7 bases. The CDR3 covers 13 residues. V shed 7 bases, J shed 7 bases, and the junction held 7 bases outside the gene matches. Germline V gives CDR1 MNHNS, CDR2 SASEGT. CDR3 DNA: TGTGCCAGCACACCAGGGGGTGACCAGCCCCAGCATTTT. As protein: CASTPGGDQPQHF.

The rearrangement joins TRBV5-1 to TRBJ2-6; D unclear. V was shortened by 4 bases and J by 0 bases, with 11 bases between the two germline ends. The CDR3 is 16 residues long. In germline, CDR1 is SGHRS, CDR2 YFSETQ. In DNA, the CDR3 is TGCGCCAGCAGCCCGACCGTTAGCTCTGGGGCCAACGTCCTGACTTTC. Its translation is CASSPTVSSGANVLTF.

The rearrangement joins TRBV4-2 to TRBJ2-1, with D uncertain. The germline V and J ends were trimmed by 6 bases and 10 bases, with 13 bases remaining between them. CDR3 size: 12 residues. Germline V CDR1 and CDR2: LGHNA, YNFKEQ. The CDR3 here is CASRPEIGEQFF. In DNA form, the CDR3 reads TGTGCCAGCAGACCTGAAATCGGGGAGCAGTTCTTC.

The chain uses TRBV6-5 and TRBJ2-7; unclear D gene. CDR1 is MNHEY, CDR2 SVGAGI, per germline. V shed 4 bases and J shed 2 bases, with 12 bases lying between them. This CDR3 region has 14 residues. The CDR3 sequence: CASSLRRIAYEQYF. CDR3 in DNA: TGTGCCAGCAGTTTAAGACGGATCGCCTACGAGCAGTACTTC.

This rearrangement joins TRBV19 to TRBJ1-6; the D gene is possibly TRBD1 (6 bases). Trimming shortened V by 6 bases and J by 10 bases, and 22 bases separated the two germline ends. The CDR3 spans 16 residues. Germline-derived CDR1 and CDR2 are LNHDA and SQIVND (reference sequence). The CDR3 spells CASSRGLTGSGSPLHF. The CDR3 DNA follows: TGTGCCAGTAGCCGGGGGCTGACAGGCTCTGGATCACCCCTCCACTTT.

V is TRBV6-6 and J is TRBJ2-7, with D possibly being TRBD2 (6 bases). Per germline, CDR1 MNHNY and CDR2 SVGAGI (reference sequence). V was shortened by 2 bases and J by 5 bases, with 19 bases between the two germline ends. This CDR3 comprises 16 residues. The CDR3 coding sequence is TGTGCCAGCAGTTACGGGCGGAGGGACCTCTTAGACGAGCAGTACTTC. Translated: CASSYGRRDLLDEQYF.

This rearrangement joins TRBV4-1 to TRBJ2-3; no firm D call. Between the trimmed V and J ends, which lost 4 bases and 9 bases, there was a span of 11 bases. Germline values: CDR1 MGHRA, CDR2 YSYEKL. The CDR3 contains 12 residues. The CDR3 DNA follows: TGCGCCAGCAGCCGGAAGGATTCCACGCAGTATTTT. Translated: CASSRKDSTQYF.

The CDR3 DNA reads TGCAGTGCTTCGCGGGACGCGACGCAGTACTTC. Its protein product is CSASRDATQYF. V gene TRBV20-1 combines with J gene TRBJ2-7; a weak D match, TRBD2 (6 bases). Germline CDR1 reads DFQATT; CDR2 reads SNEGSKA (reference sequence). This CDR3 is 11 amino acids long. The V and J ends lost 5 bases and 9 bases respectively, with 14 bases between them.

J is TRBJ2-1 and V is TRBV2; TRBD1 aligns across 9 bases. The germline gives CDR1 SNHLY, CDR2 FYNNEI. The CDR3 is 13 residues long. The ends lost 6 bases at V and 7 bases at J; junction bases unmatched: 4. DNA for the CDR3: TGTGCCAGCAGCTTGGACAGGGGTAATGAGCAGTTCTTC. This sequence encodes CASSLDRGNEQFF. The full variable domain, with the rest looked up from reference TRBV2 and TRBJ2-1, is EPEVTQTPSHQVTQMGQEVILRCVPISNHLYFYWYRQILGQKVEFLVSFYNNEISEKSEIFDDQFSVERPDGSNFTLKIRSTKLEDSAMYFCASSLDRGNEQFFGPGTRLTVL.